Below are 8 T cell receptor beta chains sequenced from a single sample in a study of cytomegalovirus exposure and HLA in healthy donors. A multiplex PCR was run with 60 Vbeta primers and 13 Jbeta primers. The table came from immunoSEQ multiplex PCR; TCRdb's copy has only in-frame clones and leaves some out. Found here are 150,000 to 200,000 clones, 80% of them singletons; the top ten hold around 5.7%. The source material was PBMCs. The source of these receptors is a man aged 40-49 years in good health and CMV-seronegative.

The rearrangement links TRBV30 to TRBJ2-3, with 8 bases matching TRBD1. The germline V gene encodes CDR1 GTSNPN and CDR2 SVGIG (reference sequence). The CDR3 has 15 residues. V gave up 0 bases and J gave up 2 bases; unmatched junction bases: 4. The CDR3 region is CAWSVRQGNTDTQYF. DNA for the CDR3: TGTGCCTGGAGTGTACGACAGGGGAACACAGATACGCAGTATTTT.

This chain uses TRBV13 with TRBJ2-7, with 7 bases identical to TRBD2. Germline assignment: CDR1 PRHDT and CDR2 FYEKMQ (reference sequence). This CDR3 spans 15 amino acids. The V and J ends lost 2 bases and 6 bases, in that order; junction bases with no gene match: 10. This CDR3 reads CASSLRVMGLLEQYF. CDR3 DNA: TGTGCCAGCAGCTTACGGGTCATGGGACTACTCGAGCAGTACTTC.

The genes are TRBV5-1 and TRBJ2-7; 8 positions agree with TRBD1. From germline, CDR1 is SGHRS and CDR2 YFSETQ. This CDR3 is built from 16 residues. V lost 0 bases to trimming and J lost 4 bases; unmatched junction nucleotides: 9. The CDR3 loop is CASSLASGTGPYEQYF. The CDR3, as DNA: TGCGCCAGCAGCTTGGCCTCCGGGACAGGACCATACGAGCAGTACTTC.

The rearrangement links TRBV5-1 to TRBJ1-2; D might be TRBD1 (6 bases). V was pared by 3 bases and J by 8 bases, with 14 bases between. This CDR3 has 13 residues. Germline V gene data show CDR1 as SGHRS and CDR2 as YFSETQ. The CDR3 nucleotides read TGCGCCAGCAGCTCGGACAGCTACGAAGGCTACACCTTC. This sequence encodes CASSSDSYEGYTF.

The CDR3 nucleotides are TGCGCCAGCAGCGCGGGACAGGGGAATCGAGGCTACACCTTC. Encoded protein: CASSAGQGNRGYTF. The chain combines TRBV5-1 with TRBJ1-2, with TRBD1 identical over 10 bases. The length of the CDR3 is 14 residues. Germline CDR1 is SGHRS and CDR2 is YFSETQ. The V and J ends lost 4 bases and 8 bases, in that order; junction bases with no gene match: 8.

The rearrangement joins TRBV7-2 to TRBJ2-5; 8 bases agree with TRBD2. CDR1 SGHTA and CDR2 FQGNSA come from the germline V gene. With 4 bases clipped from V and 1 base from J, the junction kept 5 bases outside the gene matches. This CDR3 is built from 15 residues. In nucleotides, the CDR3 is TGTGCCAGCAGCTCAGCGGGGGCACCCCAAGAGACCCAGTACTTC. Its protein is CASSSAGAPQETQYF.

Comment on this clone: A junction end diverges from the germline sequence, so it may reflect a read error. This chain joins TRBV6-5 and TRBJ2-3, with D perhaps matching TRBD1 (5 bases). Germline V gene data show CDR1 as MNHEY and CDR2 as SVGAGI. The CDR3 runs 13 residues. The CDR3 loop is CASTSDSTDTQYF. As DNA, the CDR3 is TGTGCCAGCACCAGTGACAGCACAGATACGCAATATTTT.

This chain uses TRBV10-2 with TRBJ2-1; 7 bases are a match to TRBD1. V trimming: 7 bases; J trimming: 1 base; junction bases outside the gene matches: 16. CDR3 size: 18 residues. CDR1 and CDR2 (germline): WSHSY, SAAADI. CDR3 amino acids: CASTWDRRGPRSYNEQFF. Here the CDR3 DNA reads TGCGCCAGCACCTGGGACAGAAGAGGCCCAAGATCCTACAATGAGCAGTTCTTC.